The next 4 T cell receptor beta chains were all read from a single sample in a study of CD8 T cells in ankylosing spondylitis. TCRdb passed the 5' RACE reads through MiXCR, listing each CDR3 protein once. The repertoire holds 270,000 or so distinct CDR3 sequences, with 18% as singletons. The sample consisted of blood, either unsorted or a sorted T cell fraction (not recorded which). The receptors come from a male donor with ankylosing spondylitis or in good health (not recorded which).

A few counts support this clonotype. The rearrangement links TRBV12-3 or TRBV12-4 to TRBJ1-2, with D unclear. The ends were cut back, 7 bases at V and 8 bases at J, with 14 bases in the middle. The CDR3 loop spans 12 amino acids. The CDR3 coding sequence is TGTGCCAGCAACCTTCCCGGTCGAGGCTACACCTTC. This translates into CASNLPGRGYTF.

This clonotype was recorded once. The rearrangement uses TRBV12-3 or TRBV12-4 and TRBJ2-2; a possible D gene is TRBD2 (5 bases). The length of the CDR3 is 14 residues. The germline V and J ends were trimmed by 4 bases and 3 bases, with 9 bases remaining between them. In DNA, the CDR3 is TGTGCCAGCAGTTCGGACTCTTACACCGGGGAGCTGTTTTTT. It translates to CASSSDSYTGELFF.

The table lists this clonotype with a few counts. The J gene is TRBJ2-3, the V gene TRBV29-1; 7 positions match TRBD2. V dropped 7 bases and J dropped 0; count of bases not matched to a gene: 7. Germline-derived CDR1 and CDR2 are SQVTM and ANQGSEA. The CDR3 has 14 amino acids. DNA of the CDR3: TGCAGCGCCCAACCAGCGGGAAGCACAGATACGCAGTATTTT. Translating gives CSAQPAGSTDTQYF.

On this clonotype itself: A much more abundant neighbour one base away suggests this may be a read error. The chain carries TRBV4-1 and TRBJ2-2; the D gene is possibly TRBD2 (5 bases). The length of the CDR3 is 16 residues. Germline V gene sequence: CDR1 MGHRA, CDR2 YSYEKL. CDR3 nucleotide sequence: TGCGCCAGCAGCCAAGATATCGGGGTGATCGCCGGGGTGCTGTTTTTT. This gives the protein CASSQDIGVIAGVLFF.